One sample yielded the 10 T cell receptor beta chains listed below, sequenced in a study of T cells in women clearing cervical HPV infection. This table comes from immunoSEQ multiplex PCR, and its TCRdb copy is limited to in-frame clones, with some not included. This table holds roughly 15,000 clones. The specimen sequenced was blood buffy coat. The source of these receptors is a woman aged 18 to 75 with a cervical HPV16 infection that either progressed to CIN3+ or cleared (not recorded which).

Regarding this clone: The read comes to an end 3 residues before the CDR3 does, leaving the germline J gene to fill in the end. The rearrangement joins TRBV5-1 to TRBJ1-1; 8 bases fit TRBD1. V gave up 3 bases and J gave up 7 bases; unmatched junction bases: 8. Germline lookup yields CDR1 SGHRS and CDR2 YFSETQ. The CDR3 runs to 14 residues. The sequenced part of the CDR3 DNA is TGCGCCAGCAGCTACGCCGGGACAGGCAATGAA. Translation gives CASSYAGTGNE. The whole CDR3 is CASSYAGTGNEAFF.

This clone is labeled medium-sized based on frequency. The read ends 3 residues early relative to the CDR3; the germline J gene fills the gap. The chain links TRBV12-3 or TRBV12-4 to TRBJ2-5; 8 bases are a match to TRBD2. The CDR3 totals 15 residues. V shed 3 bases, J shed 3 bases, and the junction held 6 bases outside the gene matches. The DNA read from the CDR3 is TGTGCCAGCAGTTTTCTTAGCGGGGTTAAAGAGACC. Translated: CASSFLSGVKET. The full-length CDR3 reads as CASSFLSGVKETQYF.

Points on this clone: The sequence runs out 3 residues before the end of the CDR3; the remainder is reconstructed from the germline J gene. This sequence joins TRBV7-3 and TRBJ1-1; a possible D gene is TRBD1 (5 bases). The CDR3 has 15 residues. Trimming pared 0 bases from V and 6 bases from J, leaving 14 bases between. Germline-derived CDR1 and CDR2 are SGHTA and FQGTGA. The CDR3 loop is CASSLTGEGESEAFF. The part of the CDR3 DNA that was read is TGTGCCAGCAGCTTAACAGGGGAAGGGGAGTCTGAA.

CDR3 sequence reads: CASRWTAYEQYF. The sequenced CDR3 bases are TGTGCCAGCAGGTGGACAGCCTACGAG. V gene TRBV2 combines with J gene TRBJ2-7, with D perhaps matching TRBD1 (6 bases). Read data end 3 residues before the CDR3 end; the end is taken from the germline J gene. The V end was cut by 6 bases, the J end by 2 bases, with 8 bases between. The CDR3 consists of 12 residues. Germline assignment: CDR1 SNHLY and CDR2 FYNNEI.

With respect to this clone: The CDR3 is cut off 3 residues early in the read; its end comes from the germline J gene. The chain combines TRBV19 with TRBJ2-1, with 7 bases that match TRBD2. Germline V lookup: CDR1 LNHDA, CDR2 SQIVND (reference sequence). This CDR3 has 15 residues. Trimming cost V 5 bases and J 2 bases; bases outside gene matches: 6. Incomplete CDR3 DNA: TGTGCCAGTAGTCTTTCTAGCGGACCCTACAATGAG. Translated: CASSLSSGPYNE. The entire CDR3 is CASSLSSGPYNEQFF.

Concerning this clone itself: The CDR3 goes on 3 residues after the read ends, and that part is filled in from the germline J gene. The chain has TRBV19 and TRBJ2-5, with D maybe TRBD1 (5 bases). The CDR3 runs 14 residues. V was pared by 3 bases and J by 5 bases, with 13 bases between. Per the germline V gene, CDR1 is LNHDA and CDR2 is SQIVND (reference sequence). Partial CDR3 DNA: TGTGCCAGTAGTATTGGGTCAGGGCAGGAGACC. The encoded protein is CASSIGSGQET. The full CDR3 protein reads CASSIGSGQETQYF.

Concerning this clone itself: The read ends 3 residues early relative to the CDR3; the germline J gene fills the gap. The rearrangement uses TRBV7-9 and TRBJ2-3; D uncertain. The CDR3 runs to 14 residues. Trimming removed 3 bases at V and 0 bases at J, with 7 bases between. From germline, CDR1 is SEHNR and CDR2 FQNEAQ (reference sequence). The sequenced CDR3 bases are TGTGCCAGCAGCTTTATGCAGAGCACAGATACG. Protein sequence: CASSFMQSTDT. In full, the CDR3 is CASSFMQSTDTQYF.

As to this clone: The read terminates 3 residues before the CDR3 end, so the remaining end is supplied by the germline J gene. The genes are TRBV19 and TRBJ2-2, with 10 nucleotides matching TRBD1. Germline V gene lookup returns CDR1 LNHDA and CDR2 SQIVND (reference sequence). The V and J ends lost 5 bases and 6 bases, in that order; junction bases with no gene match: 0. The CDR3 extends over 13 amino acids. The CDR3 DNA, read in part, is TGTGCCAGTAGTGGACAGGGGGCCGGGGAG. Translated: CASSGQGAGE. The whole CDR3 sequence is CASSGQGAGELFF.

The covered CDR3 bases are TGTGCCAGCTCGCCCTCTAGCGGGATATACCACGAG. Translating gives CASSPSSGIYHE. The full CDR3 sequence reads CASSPSSGIYHEQYF. V usage is TRBV18 and J usage is TRBJ2-7, with 9 positions matching TRBD2. The CDR3 is cut off 3 residues early in the read; its end comes from the germline J gene. CDR3 length: 15 residues. In germline, CDR1 is KGHSH, CDR2 LQKENI. The V segment lost 6 bases and the J segment 5 bases; nucleotides outside the gene matches: 11.

Concerning this clone: The sequence runs out 3 residues before the end of the CDR3; the remainder is reconstructed from the germline J gene. The chain uses TRBV19 and TRBJ2-3; 9 nucleotides agree with TRBD1. The CDR3 extends over 15 amino acids. The germline gives CDR1 LNHDA, CDR2 SQIVND (reference sequence). J was trimmed by 6 bases and V by 5 bases; bases with no gene match: 9. CDR3 bases read: TGTGCCAGTAGTCGCCGGGACAGGGAAGGGGATACG. It encodes CASSRRDREGDT. The full CDR3 is CASSRRDREGDTQYF.